Listed here is a single T cell receptor (beta chain). The antigen is undetermined. This sample's treatment: AdE1-LMPpoly-expanded autologous EBV-specific T-cell therapy followed by anti-PD-1 nivolumab. The entry originates in a study of EBV T-cell therapy then PD-1 blockade in nasopharyngeal carcinoma. This CDR3 region has 14 residues. Germline lookup yields CDR1 LNHNV and CDR2 YYDKDF (reference sequence). The ends were cut back, 0 bases at V and 10 bases at J, with 15 bases in the middle. The data were produced by immunoSEQ multiplex PCR, yet TCRdb's version contains in-frame clones alone and is incomplete. The sample consists of about 23,000 clones, 84% of them appearing once.

The input for sequencing was CD8+ T cells from blood, taken at approximately day 64 from a patient whose treatment included autologous EBV-specific T cells and nivolumab. This receptor was identified in a man aged 35-49 years with nasopharyngeal carcinoma. The chain links TRBV15 to TRBJ1-2; D is unresolved. The CDR3 coding sequence is TGTGCCACCAGCAGAGATGCCGAGTTGGGCGTCTACACCTTC. Its translation: CATSRDAELGVYTF.